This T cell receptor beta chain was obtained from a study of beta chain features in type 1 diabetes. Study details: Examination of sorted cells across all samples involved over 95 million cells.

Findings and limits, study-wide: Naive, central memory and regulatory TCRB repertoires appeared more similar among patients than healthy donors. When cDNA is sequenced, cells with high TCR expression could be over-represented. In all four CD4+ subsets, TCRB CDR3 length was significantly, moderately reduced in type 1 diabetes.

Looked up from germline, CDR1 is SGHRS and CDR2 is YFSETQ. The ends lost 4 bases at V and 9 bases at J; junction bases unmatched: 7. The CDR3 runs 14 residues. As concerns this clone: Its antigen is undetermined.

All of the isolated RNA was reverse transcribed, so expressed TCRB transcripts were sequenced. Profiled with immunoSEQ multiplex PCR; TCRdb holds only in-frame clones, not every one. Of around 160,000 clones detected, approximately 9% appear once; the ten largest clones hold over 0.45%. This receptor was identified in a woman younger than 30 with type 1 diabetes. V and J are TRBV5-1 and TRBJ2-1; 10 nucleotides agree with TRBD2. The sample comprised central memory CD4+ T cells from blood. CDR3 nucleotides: TGCGCCAGCAGCGACCTAGCGGGAGCGGGTGAGCAGTTCTTC. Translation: CASSDLAGAGEQFF.